The rows below give T cell receptor beta chains drawn from one sample of a study of identical twins. TCRdb re-derived calls from the 5' RACE reads in MiXCR, one entry per CDR3 protein. The sample lists 700,000 or so distinct CDR3 sequences, around 8.3% seen once, with approximately 0.94% in the top ten. The sample was also reused in another study, on yellow fever vaccine responses in identical twins.

Sequenced input: PBMCs. Receptors were obtained from a woman aged 18-30 years in good health. Each CDR3 is given with its conserved first and last residue. Not every row has a clone size; where given, it reads once, few, many or a size class.

-,TRBV15,CATSTGTTGTQYF
-,TRBV12-3/TRBV12-4,CASRYRQGVTEAFF
-,TRBV7-2,CASSLRVGQGETQYF
-,TRBV4-1,CASSQVPSGGYEQYF
many,TRBV29-1,CSALTQGQRGEKLFF
many,TRBV21-1,CASSNWASHTQYF
-,TRBV25-1,CASSDRLPSDTQYF
many,TRBV12-3/TRBV12-4,CASSSRTSDTQYF
-,TRBV7-2,CASRPQGSLGTQYF
many,TRBV20-1,CSARDLQPEQFF
many,TRBV18,CASSRLAGEETQYF
-,TRBV6-1,CASIGAGANKSSYEQYF
-,TRBV7-2,CASSLESGIGYTF
-,TRBV20-1,CSARDRTGRRGYNEQFF
few,TRBV27,CASRDRDGYTF
many,TRBV7-2,CASRTSFEQFF
-,TRBV19,CASSIGTTNEKLFF
-,TRBV9,CASRGLGTGELFF
-,TRBV18,CASSPRGWNTGELFF
many,TRBV15,CATSRVRADGEKLFF
many,TRBV4-1,CASSHRWDTQYF
few,TRBV4-3,CASSQRLAGGYNEQFF
many,TRBV7-3,CASSLDGGGKLFF
-,TRBV15,CATSRDSGYTF
many,TRBV11-3,CASSLAVGWGDNEQFF
-,TRBV10-3,CAISDDRATYEQYF
few,TRBV23-1,CASSQSTPGSYEQYF
-,TRBV20-1,CSAIPPGHGYGYTF
many,TRBV2,CASSVERGLTGELFF
many,TRBV7-9,CASRQGLAGSTQYF
-,TRBV20-1,CSARDLASSTDTQYF
few,TRBV7-9,CASSNLDRSYEQYF
-,TRBV3-1,CASTQDPASQPQHF
-,TRBV3-1,CASGGDDRSYEQYF
-,TRBV9,CASSVGPRQGNEQFF
many,TRBV27,CASSAAGVGEKLFF
-,TRBV28,CASSLPTSGRVEQFF
many,TRBV11-2,CASSFSGSLYEQYF
-,TRBV15,CATSPRQGARADEQYF
-,TRBV24-1,CATSDTLAGDYEQYF
few,TRBV25-1,CASSDTRTSGRYNEQFF
many,TRBV5-1,CASSVAGASDTQYF
-,TRBV20-1,CSAGRRQGSFYEQYF
many,TRBV29-1,CSVGLAEETQYF
few,TRBV4-1,CASSHHQDEQFF
-,TRBV10-3,CAISESGGTNNEQFF
few,TRBV4-3,CASSQDTSGSLDTGELFF
many,TRBV20-1,CSVRQQVYEQYF
-,TRBV5-1,CASSPLEGMDNSPLHF
-,TRBV20-1,CSANPGLAGNEQYF
-,TRBV18,CASSLQAGASTDTQYF
-,TRBV5-5,CASRPDTYEQYF
-,TRBV7-2,CASTAGTGYSYEQYF
many,TRBV7-8,CASSLERTGNTEAFF
many,TRBV20-1,CSARGTSVQETQYF
many,TRBV5-5,CASSLATEAFF
few,TRBV7-9,CASSVPSGVADTQYF
-,TRBV6-5,CASSFPGGSSYEQYF
few,TRBV6-2/TRBV6-3,CASSYSRNSGNTIYF
-,TRBV27,CASSREAGGFSGNTIYF